This T cell receptor beta chain comes out of a study of cytotoxic CD8 clonotypes in ibrutinib-treated CLL (dated by TCRdb to 2020 to 2023). Regarding the study in general: In this cohort, approximately 14 patients were treatment-naive and roughly 10 were relapsed/refractory, while approximately 18 had unmutated IGHV. Partial responses were observed in around 25 patients and complete responses in 2; after a median follow-up of around 68 months, remission was maintained in 14 patients and progression was observed in approximately twelve. Response samples were obtained after a median of 12 months of treatment, with a range of about 6 to 36 months. Cryopreserved peripheral blood mononuclear cells were collected before treatment, at response, and at either disease progression or sustained remission. Every sample from remission and from progressive disease was obtained while the patients were still on ibrutinib. An average of about 260,000 productive templates and roughly 94,000 productive rearrangements was obtained per sample. Of the approximately 94 people in the trial, 26 had longitudinal samples available.

According to the study, the label for this sample's time point signals: progressive disease on ibrutinib. For TCR beta library preparation, approximately 2 micrograms of genomic DNA was extracted from cryopreserved PBMCs. Longitudinal blood samples from CLL patients on ibrutinib monotherapy were analyzed using high-throughput TCR beta sequencing. The patients took part in an open-label, single-center phase 2 trial of ibrutinib monotherapy. Of note for this clone: No cognate antigen has been identified for it. The sample holds no much larger clone one base away, and base qualities are not on file.

On a MiSeq, deep resolution sequencing aimed for a depth between 1 in 1 million and 1 in 200,000 T cells, with each clonotype covered 10x on average. The immunoSEQ hsTCRB Kit was used to generate the TCR beta libraries. The authors' pipeline ran thus. ImmunoSEQ Data Assistant and ImmunoSEQ Analyzer were used for data analysis, and V, D and J genes were assigned according to IMGT definitions. Clonality was computed as one minus normalized Shannon entropy of productive rearrangement frequencies, ranging from 0 to 1. Public clonotype analysis was restricted to overrepresented clonotypes comprising at least 0.05% of each patient's repertoire. Repertoires from about a dozen age-matched healthy donors in immuneACCESS were used as clonality controls. Held by TCRdb, this immuneACCESS table contains in-frame sequences only and omits some clones. Under half of the omission traces to an unresolved V gene where checked; the cause of the rest is unknown. V and J calls and clone size are those listed in that table; D and trimming were worked out from the DNA. Here the sample has fewer than 300,000 clones; more than 70% occur a single time. In total, the top ten clones hold about 5.7% of the sample.

The CDR1 and CDR2 encoded by the germline V gene are SGHTA and FQGNSA. The CDR3 has 18 amino acids, counting the end cysteine and phenylalanine. This entry keeps only the CDR3 DNA: 54 bases, framed from base 1. V is pared back by 1 base and J by 9 bases, with 25 bases lying between the germline termini. The study at large found these results: At baseline, clonality was higher than in age-matched healthy donors and showed a strong correlation with circulating CD8+ T-cell counts. Clonality increased at ibrutinib response, stayed stable in sustained remission, and fell back toward baseline at progression. Public clonotypes were found to be uncommon and were observed to contract or remain stable during treatment; the increase in clonality was shown to reflect expansion of private clonotypes at ibrutinib response. Sustained-remission and progressing patients did not have matched sampling times, and lymph node repertoires were not examined.

Sequenced material: PBMCs, taken at disease progression, from a patient treated with ibrutinib. The chain was built from TRBV7-2 and TRBJ2-1; the D element might be TRBD1 or TRBD2, as each aligns at 5 bases. This clonotype was sampled from a human donor with chronic lymphocytic leukemia. The CDR3 here reads CASSLGHLTGTVQFEQFF. The nucleotide sequence reads as follows: TGTGCCAGCAGCTTAGGCCACCTTACGGGGACCGTCCAATTTGAGCAGTTCTTC.